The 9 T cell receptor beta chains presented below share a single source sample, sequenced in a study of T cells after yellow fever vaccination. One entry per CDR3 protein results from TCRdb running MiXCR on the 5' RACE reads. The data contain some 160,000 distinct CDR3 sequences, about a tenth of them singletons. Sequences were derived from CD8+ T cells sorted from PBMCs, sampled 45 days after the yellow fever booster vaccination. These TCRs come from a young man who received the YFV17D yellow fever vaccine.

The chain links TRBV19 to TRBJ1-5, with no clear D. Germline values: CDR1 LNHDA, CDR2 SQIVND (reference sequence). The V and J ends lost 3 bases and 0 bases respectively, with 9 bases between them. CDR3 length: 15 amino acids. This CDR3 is CASSMVHYSNQPQHF. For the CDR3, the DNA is TGTGCCAGTAGTATGGTGCACTATAGCAATCAGCCCCAGCATTTT.

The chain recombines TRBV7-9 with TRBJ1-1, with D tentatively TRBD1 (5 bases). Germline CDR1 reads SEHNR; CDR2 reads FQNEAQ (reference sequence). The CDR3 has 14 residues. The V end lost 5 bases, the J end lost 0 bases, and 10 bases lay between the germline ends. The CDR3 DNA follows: TGTGCCAGCAGCGGGGCGCTAATGAACACTGAAGCTTTCTTT. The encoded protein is CASSGALMNTEAFF.

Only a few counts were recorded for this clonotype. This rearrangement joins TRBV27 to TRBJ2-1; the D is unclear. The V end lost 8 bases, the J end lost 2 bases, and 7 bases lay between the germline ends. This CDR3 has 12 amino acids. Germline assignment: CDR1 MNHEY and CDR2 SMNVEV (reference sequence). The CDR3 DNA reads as TGTGCCAGCGGTACAACCTACAATGAGCAGTTCTTC. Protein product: CASGTTYNEQFF.

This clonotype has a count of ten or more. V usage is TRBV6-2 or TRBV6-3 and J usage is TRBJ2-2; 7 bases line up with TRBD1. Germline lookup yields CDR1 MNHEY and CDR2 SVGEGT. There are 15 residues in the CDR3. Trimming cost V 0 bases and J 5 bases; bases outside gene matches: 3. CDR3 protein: CASSYSAGGTGELFF. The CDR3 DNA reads TGTGCCAGCAGTTACTCGGCAGGGGGTACCGGGGAGCTGTTTTTT.

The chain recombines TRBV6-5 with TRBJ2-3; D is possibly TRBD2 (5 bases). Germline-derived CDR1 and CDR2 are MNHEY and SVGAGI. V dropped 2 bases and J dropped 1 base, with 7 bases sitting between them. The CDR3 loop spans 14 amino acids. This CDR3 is CASSYGRGTDTQYF. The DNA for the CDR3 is TGTGCCAGCAGTTACGGGCGGGGCACAGATACGCAGTATTTT.

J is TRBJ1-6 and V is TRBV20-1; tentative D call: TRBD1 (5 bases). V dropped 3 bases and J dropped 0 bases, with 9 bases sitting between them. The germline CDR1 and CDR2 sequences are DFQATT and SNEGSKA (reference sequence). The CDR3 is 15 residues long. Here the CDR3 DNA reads TGCAGTGCTAGGACAGAAAGCTCCTATAATTCACCCCTCCACTTT. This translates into CSARTESSYNSPLHF.

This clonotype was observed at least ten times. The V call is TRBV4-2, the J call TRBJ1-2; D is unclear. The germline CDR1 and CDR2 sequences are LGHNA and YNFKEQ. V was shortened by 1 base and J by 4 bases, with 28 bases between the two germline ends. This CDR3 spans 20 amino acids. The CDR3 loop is CASSQAVSRVLSPLGYGYTF. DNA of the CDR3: TGTGCCAGCAGCCAAGCCGTTTCGCGCGTCCTCTCGCCCTTGGGCTATGGCTACACCTTC.

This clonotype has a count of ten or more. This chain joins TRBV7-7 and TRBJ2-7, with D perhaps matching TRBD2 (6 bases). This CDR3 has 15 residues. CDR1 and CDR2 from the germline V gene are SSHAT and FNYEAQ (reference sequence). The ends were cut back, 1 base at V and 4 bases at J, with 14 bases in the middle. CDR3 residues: CASSLGRGRGYEQYF. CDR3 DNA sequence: TGTGCCAGCAGCTTAGGGCGGGGCCGGGGGTACGAGCAGTACTTC.

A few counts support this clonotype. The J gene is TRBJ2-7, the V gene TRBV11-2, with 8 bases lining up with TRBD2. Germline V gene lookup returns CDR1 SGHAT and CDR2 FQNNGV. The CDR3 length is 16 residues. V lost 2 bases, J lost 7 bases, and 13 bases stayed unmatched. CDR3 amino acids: CASSLPWGAGAGEQYF. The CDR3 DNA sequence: TGTGCCAGCAGCTTACCCTGGGGAGCGGGGGCCGGGGAGCAGTACTTC.